What follows is one T cell receptor beta chain and its context. This CDR3 comprises 15 residues. Germline V gene lookup returns CDR1 MRHNA and CDR2 SNTAGT. With 5 bases clipped from V and 2 bases from J, the junction kept 8 bases outside the gene matches. Original handling: Scientists estimated how many nucleated cells there were by amplifying reference gene primers. Produced via immunoSEQ multiplex PCR; TCRdb's table is partial and in-frame only. Clone size and the V and J calls come from that table; the DNA yielded D and trimming. The sample shows approximately 96,000 clones, around 90% of them seen only once. These data are taken from a study of blood T cell repertoires in COVID-19. The wider study: Samples of COVID-19 (acute and convalescent) were obtained from the United States, Italy and Spain. PBMCs, B-cell-depleted T cells, or T cells provided the cDNA or gDNA that made up the material.

The sample was peripheral blood. The source of this sequence is a human donor with COVID-19, enrolled during active disease. The donor label of this sample is uncertain. The rearrangement joins TRBV6-4 to TRBJ1-2, with TRBD1 identical over 7 bases. The CDR3 region is CASSPGTDDNYGYTF. DNA of the CDR3: TGTGCCAGCAGTCCAGGGACAGACGACAACTATGGCTACACCTTC.